This entry is about one T cell receptor (beta chain). What it binds is unknown. TCRdb analysed the 5' RACE reads with MiXCR anew, one entry per CDR3 protein. This sample has fewer than 500,000 distinct CDR3 sequences, with around 26% found just once. The data are from a study of CD8 T cells in ankylosing spondylitis. Broader study findings: It appeared that ankylosing spondylitis blood was characterized by a TCR beta motif of under ten highly homologous variants. Earlier studies detected some motif variants in reactive arthritis synovial fluid and blood. Matched ankylosing spondylitis synovial fluid reportedly showed significant enrichment of disease-linked clones.

Looked up from germline, CDR1 is ENHRY and CDR2 is SYGVKD. Trimming cost V 2 bases and J 3 bases, with 10 bases left between them. The CDR3 has 14 amino acids. The genes are TRBV10-3 and TRBJ1-2; D remains unclear. Sequences were obtained from blood, either unsorted or a sorted T cell fraction (not recorded which). The origin of this receptor is a male donor with ankylosing spondylitis. The CDR3 coding sequence is TGTGCCATCAGTGAGCAGGAGGGCGACTATGGCTACACCTTC. This sequence encodes CAISEQEGDYGYTF.